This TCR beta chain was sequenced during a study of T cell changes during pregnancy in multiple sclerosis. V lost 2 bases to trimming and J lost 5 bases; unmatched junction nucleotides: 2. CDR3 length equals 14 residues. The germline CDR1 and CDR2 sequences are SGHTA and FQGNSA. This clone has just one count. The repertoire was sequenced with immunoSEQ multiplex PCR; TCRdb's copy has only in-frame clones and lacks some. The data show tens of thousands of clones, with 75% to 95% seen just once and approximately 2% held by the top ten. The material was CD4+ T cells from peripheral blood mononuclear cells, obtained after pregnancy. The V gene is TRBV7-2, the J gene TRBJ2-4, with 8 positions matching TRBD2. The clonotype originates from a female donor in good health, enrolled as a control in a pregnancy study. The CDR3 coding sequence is TGTGCCAGCAGCTTAACGCGGGGGGAAAACATTCAGTACTTC. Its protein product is CASSLTRGENIQYF.